This T cell receptor beta chain was identified in a study of regulatory T cells in long-lasting Graves disease. Overall study results and limits: Less diverse TCR repertoires were seen in persistent Graves' patients than in newly diagnosed ones. TRBV28, TRBJ1-2 and TRBJ2-5 were segments that persistent disease favored.

This CDR3 has 20 residues. Trimming removed 4 bases at V and 4 bases at J, with 26 bases between. The V gene's germline CDR1 is MGHRA and CDR2 YSYEKL. Time point denoted: persistent/refractory GD, antithyroid drugs over 5 years with positive TRAb. PBMC RNA was the source of the TCR library. For this clonotype: The antigen remains undetermined.

Relying on iRepertoire HTBI primers and Arm-PCR of CDR3 regions, the team built TCR beta libraries. One entry per CDR3 protein, called by TCRdb with MiXCR from the multiplex PCR reads. Of approximately 400,000 distinct CDR3 sequences detected, around 20% appear once; the ten largest clones hold about 20%. This rearrangement joins TRBV4-1 to TRBJ1-6, with TRBD1 as a possible D gene (5 bases). Sequencing used peripheral blood mononuclear cells (PBMCs), obtained when the disease was refractory, from a patient treated with antithyroid drugs. This clonotype was obtained from a female donor with Graves disease. DNA of the CDR3: TGCGCCAGCAGCCCTTCAATAGGAGACAGCCTCGAATCTTATAATTCACCCCTCCACTTT. As protein: CASSPSIGDSLESYNSPLHF.